The T cell receptor beta chain under discussion was sequenced for a study of T cell repertoires in cytomegalovirus infection. Overall study: Evidence of both CMV infection and a matching HLA type came from public TCR beta signatures.

Notes on this clonotype: Its cognate antigen is unknown.

Germline V lookup: CDR1 SGHAT, CDR2 FQNNGV. The CDR3 has 13 residues. Trimming left V 5 bases short and J 6 bases short, with 11 bases between. Findings and limits, study-wide: Ex vivo, HLA-C-restricted CMV-specific TCR beta clonotypes prevailed over the rest of the response.

TCRdb re-analysed the reads in MiXCR, keeping a single row per CDR3 protein. Of about 260,000 distinct CDR3 sequences in the sample, around 13% were seen once. The sample comprised PBMCs. The source is a human donor in good health (CMV status not recorded). Some clones in this sample may be carry-over from other donors' samples. This chain joins TRBV11-2 and TRBJ1-5; unclear D gene. DNA of the CDR3: TGTGCCAGCAGCCTCTCGCGCGGTCAGCCCCAGCATTTT. Encoded protein: CASSLSRGQPQHF.